This record covers a single T cell receptor (beta chain). The sample carries other DNA sequences with the same CDR3. The data stem from a study of cytomegalovirus exposure and HLA in healthy donors. V was shortened by 2 bases and J by 2 bases, with 14 bases between the two germline ends. The CDR3 is made up of 15 amino acids. The germline gives CDR1 SGHDT, CDR2 YYEEEE. Donors sampled were nominally healthy, though unrecorded immune exposures were likely. Researchers ran the PCR with 60 Vbeta and 13 Jbeta primers. Data came from immunoSEQ multiplex PCR; TCRdb stores just in-frame clones and leaves some out. The data hold almost 200,000 clones, with about four fifths observed a single time.

The chain couples TRBV5-6 to TRBJ2-7; D is perhaps TRBD1 (5 bases). The sample was PBMCs. The receptor was derived from a male donor in good health and CMV-seropositive. The CDR3 region has the DNA TGTGCCAGCAGCTTACCAGGACACCCAACCTACGAGCAGTACTTC. Encoded protein: CASSLPGHPTYEQYF.